This T cell receptor (beta chain) stems from a study of CD8+CD57+ T cells in acquired aplastic anemia. About this clonotype itself: The antigen is not known.

General study results and limits: Patients and controls turned out to have more than 25 CD8+ CDR3 sequences in common. With respect to CD8+ Simpson's diversity, patients and controls did not differ significantly.

TCR beta VDJ and CDR3 profiles were obtained from a genomic DNA template. TCRdb itself ran the reads through MiXCR, one entry per CDR3 protein. The sample comprises roughly 93,000 distinct CDR3 sequences, about 66% of which are singletons, and 65% rests with the top ten. Selection for sequencing was limited to patients who had shown CD8+CD57+ cell expansion by flow cytometry. No patient had been given any therapy when blood was sampled. Input material: sorted CD4+, CD8+, or CD8+CD57+ T cells (not recorded which) from PBMCs. The sequence was obtained from a human donor with aplastic anemia.

CDR3 protein: CASSLGLAGGGNEQFF. As DNA, the CDR3 is TGCGCCAGCAGCTTGGGGCTAGCGGGGGGTGGCAATGAGCAGTTCTTC. V gene TRBV5-1 combines with J gene TRBJ2-1; 11 bases agree with TRBD2. The CDR3 spans 16 residues. V was pared by 0 bases and J by 6 bases, with 5 bases of the junction left unmatched. Germline lookup yields CDR1 SGHRS and CDR2 YFSETQ.